The T cell receptor beta chain described here comes from a study of T cells in Graves' hyperthyroidism and ophthalmopathy. There were TCR beta CDR3 regions amplified from RNA transcripts. A set of HTBI primers served as the primers for a first-round RT-PCR of the TCR CDR3. Each CDR3 protein is one row after TCRdb ran MiXCR on the multiplex PCR reads. The sample shows some 600,000 distinct CDR3 sequences, about 14% of them seen only once. The CDR3 is 15 residues long. V lost 5 bases, J lost 3 bases, and 5 bases stayed unmatched. CDR1 KGHDR and CDR2 SFDVKD come from the germline V gene. This clonotype was recorded at least ten times.

Sequences were obtained from blood. This rearrangement joins TRBV24-1 to TRBJ2-2; 7 nucleotides align to TRBD2. The origin of this receptor is a woman under 40 with Graves' hyperthyroidism that later progressed to Graves' ophthalmopathy. The CDR3 region is CATSGREDYTGELFF. In nucleotides, the CDR3 is TGTGCCACCAGTGGACGGGAGGACTACACCGGGGAGCTGTTTTTT.